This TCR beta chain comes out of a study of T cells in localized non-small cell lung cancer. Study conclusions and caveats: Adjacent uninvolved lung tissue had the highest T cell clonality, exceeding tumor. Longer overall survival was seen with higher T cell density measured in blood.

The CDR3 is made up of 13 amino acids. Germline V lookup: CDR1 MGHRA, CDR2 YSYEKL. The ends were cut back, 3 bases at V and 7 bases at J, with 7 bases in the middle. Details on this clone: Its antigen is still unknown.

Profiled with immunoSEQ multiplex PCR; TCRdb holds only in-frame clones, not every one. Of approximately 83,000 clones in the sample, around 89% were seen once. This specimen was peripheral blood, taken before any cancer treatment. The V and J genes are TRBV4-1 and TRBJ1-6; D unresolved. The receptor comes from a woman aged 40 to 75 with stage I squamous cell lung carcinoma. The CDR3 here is CASSQEHNSPLHF. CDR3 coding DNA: TGCGCCAGCAGCCAGGAACACAATTCACCCCTCCACTTT.